These 30 T cell receptor beta chains came from one sample sequenced in a study of shared clonotypes between healthy human individuals (TCRdb year 2020). Libraries were prepared through the immunoSEQ multiplex PCR assay. Here the immuneACCESS table is served through TCRdb, limited to in-frame sequences with V and J called. Missing clones are a known gap in these copies; in checked studies unresolved V genes cover under half, and the rest lacks a known reason. This sample is represented by roughly 1,100,000 clones; more than 60% of them were singletons. The ten largest clones add up to over 1.3% of the sample. Material for sequencing was memory CD4+ T cells sorted from blood. The cell subset or site tag for this specimen amounts to: CD45RA-negative fraction. The receptors were gathered from a man between 18 and 29 years old in good health.

This clone came up a few times. The chain carries TRBV2 and TRBJ1-5, with 9 bases aligning to TRBD1. CDR1 and CDR2 from the germline V gene are SNHLY and FYNNEI. The CDR3 runs 14 residues. The V segment lost 7 bases and the J segment 4 bases; nucleotides outside the gene matches: 5. CDR3 bases: TGTGCCAGCATGGGGACAGGGATAAATCAGCCCCAGCATTTT. Residues: CASMGTGINQPQHF.

This clone was observed many times. The genes are TRBV4-2 and TRBJ2-2; D is perhaps TRBD2 (5 bases). The germline V and J ends were trimmed by 0 bases and 4 bases, with 12 bases remaining between them. The CDR3 length is 16 residues. Germline values: CDR1 LGHNA, CDR2 YNFKEQ. CDR3 protein: CASSQEMGGLTGELFF. The CDR3 DNA follows: TGTGCCAGCAGCCAAGAGATGGGCGGGCTCACCGGGGAGCTGTTTTTT.

This clone was detected once. The chain employs TRBV11-2 and TRBJ1-6; TRBD1 is a possible D gene (5 bases). Trimming removed 2 bases from V and 7 bases from J, with 9 bases in between. Germline-derived CDR1 and CDR2 are SGHAT and FQNNGV. The CDR3 is 14 amino acids. The CDR3 region is CASSLKEGNSPLHF. Written as DNA, the CDR3 is TGTGCCAGCAGCTTAAAGGAGGGGAATTCACCCCTCCACTTT.

The CDR3 sequence is CAWSATPPRGAGSPLHF. In DNA, the CDR3 is TGTGCCTGGAGTGCGACACCACCTAGGGGCGCGGGATCACCCCTCCACTTT. The genes are TRBV30 and TRBJ1-6, with D possibly TRBD1 on 5 matching bases. V was shortened by 1 base and J by 10 bases, with 23 bases between the two germline ends. The CDR3 totals 17 residues. Germline values: CDR1 GTSNPN, CDR2 SVGIG (reference sequence). Based on the CDR3 plus reference TRBV30 and TRBJ1-6, the full variable domain is SQTIHQWPATLVQPVGSPLSLECTVEGTSNPNLYWYRQAAGRGLQLLFYSVGIGQISSEVPQNLSASRPQDRQFILSSKKLLLSDSGFYLCAWSATPPRGAGSPLHFGNGTRLTVT.

For this clone: Additional DNA sequences in this sample encode the identical CDR3. The chain carries TRBV5-1 and TRBJ1-4, with 8 bases aligning to TRBD1. In germline, CDR1 is SGHRS, CDR2 YFSETQ. This CDR3 is built from 14 residues. The V segment lost 0 bases and the J segment 5 bases; nucleotides outside the gene matches: 0. The CDR3 nucleotides read TGCGCCAGCAGCTTGGGGACAGGGAATGAAAAACTGTTTTTT. Amino acid sequence: CASSLGTGNEKLFF. Variable domain in full (rest from reference TRBV5-1 and TRBJ1-4): KAGVTQTPRYLIKTRGQQVTLSCSPISGHRSVSWYQQTPGQGLQFLFEYFSETQRNKGNFPGRFSGRQFSNSRSEMNVSTLELGDSALYLCASSLGTGNEKLFFGSGTQLSVL.

The chain is built from TRBV28 and TRBJ2-3; D might be TRBD1 (5 bases). Looked up from germline, CDR1 is MDHEN and CDR2 is SYDVKM. V lost 5 bases and J lost 5, with 8 bases in between. The CDR3 runs 12 residues. The CDR3 coding sequence is TGTGCCAGCAGTCAAGGGGTAGATACGCAGTATTTT. Translating it yields CASSQGVDTQYF.

This chain uses TRBV18 with TRBJ2-1; perhaps TRBD1 as D (5 bases). From germline, CDR1 is KGHSH and CDR2 LQKENI. Deletions cut 8 bases from V and 5 bases from J, with 16 bases between. The CDR3 is 14 amino acids. CDR3 coding DNA: TGTGCCAGCGCGACAGTCAACGGCCACAATGAGCAGTTCTTC. Its translation: CASATVNGHNEQFF.

The V and J genes are TRBV6-6 and TRBJ2-1, with D unresolved. The CDR3 has 15 residues. CDR1 MNHNY and CDR2 SVGAGI come from the germline V gene (reference sequence). The germline V and J ends were trimmed by 3 bases and 5 bases, with 14 bases remaining between them. The chain's CDR3 is CASSYSQRADNEQFF. CDR3 DNA sequence: TGTGCCAGCAGTTATTCCCAACGGGCGGACAATGAGCAGTTCTTC.

In the case of this clone: Other nucleotide sequences in the sample specify the same CDR3. The V and J genes are TRBV19 and TRBJ1-2; 7 positions match TRBD1. The trim removed 2 bases at V and 4 bases at J, leaving 1 base unmatched. Germline V gene sequence: CDR1 LNHDA, CDR2 SQIVND (reference sequence). The CDR3 is 13 amino acids. Written as DNA, the CDR3 is TGTGCCAGTAGTATATCAGGGGGCTATGGCTACACCTTC. Translation: CASSISGGYGYTF.

This clone was seen more than once but under ten times. This likely came from a read error, as a far larger clone is one base away. V gene TRBV6-1 combines with J gene TRBJ1-2; D uncertain. Germline-derived CDR1 and CDR2 are MNHNS and SASEGT. The CDR3 length is 10 residues. Trimming shortened V by 8 bases and J by 3 bases, and 4 bases separated the two germline ends. CDR3 bases: TGTGCCAGCGGGGACTATGGCTACACCTTC. Translated, it gives CASGDYGYTF.

The chain recombines TRBV7-9 with TRBJ2-3, with D hard to call. The CDR3 consists of 14 residues. Germline V lookup: CDR1 SEHNR, CDR2 FQNEAQ (reference sequence). The V gene lost 5 bases and the J gene lost 2 bases, with 11 bases spanning the gap. The CDR3 here is CASSLRLDTDTQYF. CDR3 bases: TGTGCCAGCAGCCTTCGCCTTGACACAGATACGCAGTATTTT.

This clone was seen a single time. V usage is TRBV6-6 and J usage is TRBJ1-2; D not resolved. V lost 0 bases and J lost 0, with 8 bases in between. Germline loops: CDR1 MNHNY, CDR2 SVGAGI (reference sequence). The CDR3 is 15 residues long. Here the CDR3 DNA reads TGTGCCAGCAGTTACTCGGAAACACCTAACTATGGCTACACCTTC. Translation: CASSYSETPNYGYTF.

This clone was observed a handful of times. The DNA of the CDR3 is TGTGCCAGCAGACAGAAAGAGACCCAGTACTTC. It specifies CASRQKETQYF. V gene TRBV11-2 combines with J gene TRBJ2-5; no firm D call. V was shortened by 6 bases and J by 3 bases, with 5 bases between the two germline ends. This CDR3 region has 11 residues. Germline V gene sequence: CDR1 SGHAT, CDR2 FQNNGV.

The chain carries TRBV5-5 and TRBJ2-4; TRBD2 matches 12 bases. V shed 4 bases and J 7 bases; nucleotides not matched to a gene: 3. Germline lookup yields CDR1 SGHKS and CDR2 YYEKEE (reference sequence). The CDR3 has 14 amino acids. The CDR3 coding sequence is TGTGCCAGCAGCCCCACTAGCGGGAGGAACATTCAGTACTTC. Translated, it gives CASSPTSGRNIQYF.

The genes are TRBV15 and TRBJ1-2; 10 nucleotides match TRBD1. After removal of 3 bases from V and 7 bases from J, the junction contained 8 bases not matched to a gene. The CDR3 totals 15 residues. Looked up from germline, CDR1 is LNHNV and CDR2 is YYDKDF (reference sequence). CDR3 sequence reads: CATSSATGGSGGYTF. CDR3 in DNA: TGTGCCACCAGCAGTGCGACAGGGGGCTCGGGTGGCTACACCTTC.

V usage is TRBV6-4 and J usage is TRBJ2-2; D remains ambiguous. Germline assignment: CDR1 MRHNA and CDR2 SNTAGT. V was cut by 3 bases and J by 1 base, with 9 bases left in between. This CDR3 is 15 amino acids long. CDR3 in DNA: TGTGCCAGCAGTGATCGTCCGGGGAACACCGGGGAGCTGTTTTTT. Translated: CASSDRPGNTGELFF.

The chain has TRBV7-2 and TRBJ2-1, with D perhaps TRBD1 (6 bases). V was trimmed by 5 bases and J by 3 bases, leaving 11 bases between them. CDR1 and CDR2 (germline): SGHTA, FQGNSA. The CDR3 totals 14 residues. DNA for the CDR3: TGTGCCAGCAGCCGAGGACAGATCTACAATGAGCAGTTCTTC. This encodes CASSRGQIYNEQFF.

J is TRBJ1-5 and V is TRBV18; possibly TRBD1 for D (6 bases). With 6 bases removed from V and 2 bases from J, the gap between germline ends came to 17 bases. Germline loops: CDR1 KGHSH, CDR2 LQKENI. The CDR3 is 16 amino acids. CDR3 bases: TGTGCCAGCTCTACCCCGGAGGGGGGAGGCAATCAGCCCCAGCATTTT. Its protein is CASSTPEGGGNQPQHF. The variable domain in full, completed from reference TRBV18 and TRBJ1-5, reads NAGVMQNPRHLVRRRGQEARLRCSPMKGHSHVYWYRQLPEEGLKFMVYLQKENIIDESGMPKERFSAEFPKEGPSILRIQQVVRGDSAAYFCASSTPEGGGNQPQHFGDGTRLSIL.

In this sample, this clone turned up a few times. The chain links TRBV5-1 to TRBJ1-6, with D perhaps matching TRBD1 (6 bases). The CDR3 is made up of 16 amino acids. Germline V lookup: CDR1 SGHRS, CDR2 YFSETQ. Deletions cut 1 base from V and 7 bases from J, with 15 bases between. CDR3: CASSLKGGGPNSPLHF. CDR3 nucleotide sequence: TGCGCCAGCAGCTTGAAAGGCGGGGGGCCAAATTCACCCCTCCACTTT.

The gene calls are TRBV10-3 and TRBJ2-1; perhaps D is TRBD1 or TRBD2 (5 bases each). The germline V gene has CDR1 ENHRY and CDR2 SYGVKD. The CDR3 has 14 amino acids. Trimming cost V 2 bases and J 10 bases, with 15 bases left between them. This CDR3 is CAISEGGFGAEQFF. The CDR3 coding sequence is TGTGCCATCAGTGAGGGCGGGTTCGGGGCGGAGCAGTTCTTC.

The chain links TRBV6-1 to TRBJ2-1; D is undetermined. Germline values: CDR1 MNHNS, CDR2 SASEGT. Trimming stripped 4 bases from V and 15 bases from J, with 19 bases between. The CDR3 runs to 13 residues. The CDR3 spells CASSVSKTLDSFF. The CDR3 DNA is TGTGCCAGCAGTGTTTCTAAGACCCTCGACTCGTTCTTC.

This clone was seen a single time. V gene TRBV9 combines with J gene TRBJ2-6; D might be TRBD2 (6 bases). CDR1 and CDR2 (germline): SGDLS, YYNGEE. The CDR3 is 19 residues long. The V end was cut by 4 bases, the J end by 0 bases, with 20 bases between. CDR3 in DNA: TGTGCCAGCAGCTCGGGGCGGGGCCGGGTTAGCTCTGGGGCCAACGTCCTGACTTTC. Translating it yields CASSSGRGRVSSGANVLTF.

This clone was observed at least ten times. This chain uses TRBV19 with TRBJ1-2, with TRBD1 identical over 8 bases. Germline V gene lookup returns CDR1 LNHDA and CDR2 SQIVND (reference sequence). The CDR3 is 15 amino acids. J lost 4 bases, V lost 5 bases, and 9 bases had no gene match. CDR3 amino acids: CASSSQGAWSYGYTF. The CDR3 DNA is TGTGCCAGTAGTTCCCAGGGGGCGTGGAGCTATGGCTACACCTTC.

Points on this clone: A far larger clone is just one base off, so this is likely a read error. The rearrangement links TRBV7-9 to TRBJ2-7; D unresolved. The V end lost 4 bases, the J end lost 4 bases, and 5 bases lay between the germline ends. This CDR3 region has 11 residues. The germline V gene has CDR1 SEHNR and CDR2 FQNEAQ (reference sequence). CDR3 residues: CASSSRYEQYF. In DNA, the CDR3 is TGTGCCAGCAGCTCCCGTTACGAGCAGTACTTC.

As regards this clone: Other nucleotide sequences in the sample specify the same CDR3. The chain employs TRBV7-2 and TRBJ1-1; 7 positions match TRBD1. The CDR3 runs 15 residues. V dropped 5 bases and J dropped 0; count of bases not matched to a gene: 6. Germline V CDR1 and CDR2: SGHTA, FQGNSA. The CDR3 nucleotides are TGTGCCAGCAGCCCCCGACAGGGCTTGAACACTGAAGCTTTCTTT. It translates to CASSPRQGLNTEAFF.

The gene calls are TRBV10-2 and TRBJ1-3; D is unclear. Germline CDR1 is WSHSY and CDR2 is SAAADI. The CDR3 covers 14 residues. Between the trimmed V and J ends, which lost 3 bases and 4 bases, there was a span of 10 bases. The CDR3: CASSEQTLGNTIYF. In DNA, the CDR3 is TGCGCCAGCAGTGAACAGACATTAGGAAACACCATATATTTT.

The gene calls are TRBV9 and TRBJ2-3; D ambiguous. This CDR3 has 12 residues. Germline V CDR1 and CDR2: SGDLS, YYNGEE. V was pared by 3 bases and J by 4 bases, with 6 bases between. The DNA of the CDR3 is TGTGCCAGCAGCGCTACCGCAGATACGCAGTATTTT. It encodes CASSATADTQYF. The full variable domain, rest sourced from reference TRBV9 and TRBJ2-3, is DSGVTQTPKHLITATGQRVTLRCSPRSGDLSVYWYQQSLDQGLQFLIQYYNGEERAKGNILERFSAQQFPDLHSELNLSSLELGDSALYFCASSATADTQYFGPGTRLTVL.

The CDR3 DNA follows: TGTGCCAGCAGCTTGGTAAGGGGGCCGACCTACGAGCAGTACTTC. Amino acid sequence: CASSLVRGPTYEQYF. This sequence joins TRBV5-6 and TRBJ2-7; 7 nucleotides line up with TRBD1. The V and J ends lost 0 bases and 2 bases, in that order; junction bases with no gene match: 5. The CDR3 has 15 residues. The germline gives CDR1 SGHDT, CDR2 YYEEEE.

The chain combines TRBV6-5 with TRBJ2-7; D not certain. V was clipped by 5 bases and J by 2 bases, with 13 bases between them. This CDR3 spans 14 amino acids. CDR1 is MNHEY, CDR2 SVGAGI, per germline. CDR3 sequence reads: CASSRPAFPYEQYF. In DNA, the CDR3 is TGTGCCAGCAGTCGACCGGCCTTCCCCTACGAGCAGTACTTC.

This clone was found a few times. The J gene is TRBJ2-1, the V gene TRBV30; TRBD2 matches 14 bases. This CDR3 has 19 residues. The germline gives CDR1 GTSNPN, CDR2 SVGIG (reference sequence). The CDR3 DNA follows: TGTGCGGTGATAAAAAAAGGGACTAGCGGGAGCACACACCACGGTGAGCAGTTCTTC. Translated: CAVIKKGTSGSTHHGEQFF.